The entry below describes one TCR beta chain. The CDR3 is made up of 15 amino acids. From germline, CDR1 is ENHRY and CDR2 SYGVKD. V shed 10 bases and J shed 1 base, with 14 bases lying between them. Here immunoSEQ multiplex PCR was the method, and the copy in TCRdb shows in-frame clones only, minus some. The sample consists of tens of thousands of clones, about 86% of them appearing once. The data belong to a study of blood T cell repertoires in COVID-19. The chain recombines TRBV10-3 with TRBJ2-6, with D possibly matching TRBD1 (5 bases). The sample taken for sequencing was peripheral blood. The sequence was collected from a woman in her sixties with acute or convalescent COVID-19. In nucleotides, the CDR3 is TGTGCCACCACGTTAGGGGTATCTGGGGCCAACGTCCTGACTTTC. This sequence encodes CATTLGVSGANVLTF.